Included here is one T cell receptor beta chain sequence, with context. In the authors' workflow: ImmunoSEQ sequences covered only the junction and lacked quality scores; filtering therefore differed. Generated by immunoSEQ multiplex PCR, the TCRdb table keeps only in-frame clones and is missing some. D and trimming come from the DNA, and the V and J calls and clone size come from that table. The top ten clones hold roughly 0.36% of a sample with fewer than 1.6 million clones, 98% of them seen once. The CDR3 runs 16 residues. Germline CDR1 is LNHDA and CDR2 is SQIVND (reference sequence). V trimming: 1 base; J trimming: 4 bases; junction bases outside the gene matches: 4. The data stem from a study of shared clonotypes between healthy human individuals.

The sequence came from a man aged 30-40 years in good health. This chain connects TRBV19 to TRBJ2-1; 10 bases fit TRBD1. The sequenced sample consisted of naive CD4+ T cells sorted from blood. Subset given: CD45RA+ positively selected. CDR3 nucleotides: TGTGCCAGTAGTATAGGCCCGGACAGGGGGTACAATGAGCAGTTCTTC. This codes for CASSIGPDRGYNEQFF.